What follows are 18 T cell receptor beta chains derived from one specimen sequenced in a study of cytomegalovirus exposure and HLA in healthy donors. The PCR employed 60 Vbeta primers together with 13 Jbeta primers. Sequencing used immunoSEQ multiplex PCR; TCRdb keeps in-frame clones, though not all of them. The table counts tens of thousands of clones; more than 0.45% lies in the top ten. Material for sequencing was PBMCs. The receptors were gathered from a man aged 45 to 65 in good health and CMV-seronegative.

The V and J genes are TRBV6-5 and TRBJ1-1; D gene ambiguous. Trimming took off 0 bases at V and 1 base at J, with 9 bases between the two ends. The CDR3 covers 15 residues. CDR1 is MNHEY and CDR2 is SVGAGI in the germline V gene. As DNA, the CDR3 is TGTGCCAGCAGTTACTCGCTGGCGGGGAACACTGAAGCTTTCTTT. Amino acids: CASSYSLAGNTEAFF.

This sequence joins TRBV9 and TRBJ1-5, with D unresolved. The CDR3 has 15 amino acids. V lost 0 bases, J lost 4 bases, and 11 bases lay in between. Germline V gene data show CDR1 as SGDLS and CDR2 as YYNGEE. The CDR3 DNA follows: TGTGCCAGCAGCGTAGATCTAACAGAGAATCAGCCCCAGCATTTT. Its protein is CASSVDLTENQPQHF.

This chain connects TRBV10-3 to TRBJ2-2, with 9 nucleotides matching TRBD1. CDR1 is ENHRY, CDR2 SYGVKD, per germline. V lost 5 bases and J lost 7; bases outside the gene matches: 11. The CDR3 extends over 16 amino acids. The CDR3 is CAISPRTGAMGGELFF. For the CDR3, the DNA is TGTGCCATCAGTCCTAGGACAGGGGCGATGGGCGGGGAGCTGTTTTTT.

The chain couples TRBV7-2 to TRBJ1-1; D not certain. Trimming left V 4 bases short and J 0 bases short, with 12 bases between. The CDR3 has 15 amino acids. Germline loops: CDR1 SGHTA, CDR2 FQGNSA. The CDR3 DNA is TGTGCCAGCAGCTACTCTACGGGTATGAACACTGAAGCTTTCTTT. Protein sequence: CASSYSTGMNTEAFF. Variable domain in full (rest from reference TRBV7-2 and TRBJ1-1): GAGVSQSPSNKVTEKGKDVELRCDPISGHTALYWYRQSLGQGLEFLIYFQGNSAPDKSGLPSDRFSAERTGGSVSTLTIQRTQQEDSAVYLCASSYSTGMNTEAFFGQGTRLTVV.

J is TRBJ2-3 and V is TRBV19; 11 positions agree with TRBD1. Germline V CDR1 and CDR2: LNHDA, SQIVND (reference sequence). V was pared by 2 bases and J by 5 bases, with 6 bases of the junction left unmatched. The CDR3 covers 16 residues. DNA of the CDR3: TGTGCCAGTAGTATATCCGGGACAGGGGGTGGAGATACGCAGTATTTT. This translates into CASSISGTGGGDTQYF.

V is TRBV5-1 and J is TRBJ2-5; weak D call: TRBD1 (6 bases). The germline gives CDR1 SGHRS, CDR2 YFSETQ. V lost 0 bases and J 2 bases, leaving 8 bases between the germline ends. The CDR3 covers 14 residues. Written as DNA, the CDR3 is TGCGCCAGCAGCTTGGGAGACAGGCAAGAGACCCAGTACTTC. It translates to CASSLGDRQETQYF.

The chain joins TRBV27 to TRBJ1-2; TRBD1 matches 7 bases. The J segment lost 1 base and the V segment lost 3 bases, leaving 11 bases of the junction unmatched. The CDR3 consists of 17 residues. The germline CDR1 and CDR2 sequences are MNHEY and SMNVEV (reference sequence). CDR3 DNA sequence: TGTGCCAGCAGTTTCAGCGTGGGACAGTCCAATAACTATGGCTACACCTTC. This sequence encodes CASSFSVGQSNNYGYTF.

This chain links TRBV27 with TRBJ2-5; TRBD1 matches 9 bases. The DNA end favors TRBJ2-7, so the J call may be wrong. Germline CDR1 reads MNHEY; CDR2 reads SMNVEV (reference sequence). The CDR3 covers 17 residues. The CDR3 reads CASRTDFLLGQGDEQYF. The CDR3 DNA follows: TGTGCCAGCAGGACGGATTTTTTACTGGGACAGGGCGACGAGCAGTACTTC.

DNA for the CDR3: TGTGCTAGTGGTCTAACCACTGAAGCTTTCTTT. It yields the protein CASGLTTEAFF. This chain joins TRBV12-5 and TRBJ1-1; no definite D call. V was trimmed by 5 bases and J by 4 bases, leaving 5 bases between them. The CDR3 spans 11 residues. CDR1 and CDR2 from the germline V gene are LGHNT and FRNRAP.

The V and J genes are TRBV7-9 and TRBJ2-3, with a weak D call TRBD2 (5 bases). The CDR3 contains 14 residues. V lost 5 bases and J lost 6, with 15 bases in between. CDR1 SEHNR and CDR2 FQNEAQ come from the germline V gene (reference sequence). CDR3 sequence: CASSPGGSGDTQYF. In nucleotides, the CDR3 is TGTGCCAGCAGCCCGGGCGGGTCGGGGGATACGCAGTATTTT.

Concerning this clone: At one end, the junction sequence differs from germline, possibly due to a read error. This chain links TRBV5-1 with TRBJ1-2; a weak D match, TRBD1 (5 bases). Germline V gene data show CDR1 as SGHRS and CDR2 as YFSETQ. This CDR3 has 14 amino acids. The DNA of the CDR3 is TGCGCCAGCAGGAACTCGATGTCAGGGCTACCCCCCTCTTTC. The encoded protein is CASRNSMSGLPPSF.

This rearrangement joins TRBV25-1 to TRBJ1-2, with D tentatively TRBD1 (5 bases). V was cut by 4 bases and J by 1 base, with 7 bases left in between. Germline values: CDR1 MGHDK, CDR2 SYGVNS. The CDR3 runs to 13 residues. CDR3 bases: TGTGCCAGCAGTGCGGACATTAACTATGGCTACACCTTC. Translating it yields CASSADINYGYTF.

The CDR3 DNA is TGCGCCAGCAGTCATAAGCAAATGACAGTGAACACTGAAGCTTTCTTT. It encodes CASSHKQMTVNTEAFF. V is TRBV4-1 and J is TRBJ1-1, with TRBD1 as a possible D gene (5 bases). The CDR3 runs 16 residues. Trimming took 6 bases from V and 0 from J, leaving 17 bases between them. Germline-derived CDR1 and CDR2 are MGHRA and YSYEKL.

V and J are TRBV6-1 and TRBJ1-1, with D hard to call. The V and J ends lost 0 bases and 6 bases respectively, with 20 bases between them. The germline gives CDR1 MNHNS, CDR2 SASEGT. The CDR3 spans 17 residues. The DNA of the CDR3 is TGTGCCAGCAGTGAAGCGCGGGTCGGGGTTGGAGGGCCTGAAGCTTTCTTT. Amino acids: CASSEARVGVGGPEAFF.

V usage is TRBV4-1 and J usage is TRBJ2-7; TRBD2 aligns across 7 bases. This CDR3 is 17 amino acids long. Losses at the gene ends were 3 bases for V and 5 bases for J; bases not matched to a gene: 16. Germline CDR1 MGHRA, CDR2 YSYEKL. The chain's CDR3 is CASSHPKEREGPHEQYF. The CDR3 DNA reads TGCGCCAGCAGCCACCCAAAGGAAAGGGAGGGCCCACACGAGCAGTACTTC.

Here the CDR3 reads CASSLGLREDTGELFF. CDR3 in DNA: TGCGCCAGCAGCTTGGGTTTGCGTGAAGACACCGGGGAGCTGTTTTTT. The rearrangement joins TRBV5-1 to TRBJ2-2; D call uncertain. V dropped 0 bases and J dropped 3 bases, with 12 bases sitting between them. The CDR3 runs to 16 residues. Germline values: CDR1 SGHRS, CDR2 YFSETQ.

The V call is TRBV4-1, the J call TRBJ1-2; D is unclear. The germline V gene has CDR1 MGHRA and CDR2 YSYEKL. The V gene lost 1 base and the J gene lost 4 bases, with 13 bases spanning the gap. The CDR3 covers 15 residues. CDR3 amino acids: CASSQVIRYSYGYTF. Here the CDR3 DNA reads TGCGCCAGCAGCCAAGTGATACGTTATAGCTATGGCTACACCTTC.

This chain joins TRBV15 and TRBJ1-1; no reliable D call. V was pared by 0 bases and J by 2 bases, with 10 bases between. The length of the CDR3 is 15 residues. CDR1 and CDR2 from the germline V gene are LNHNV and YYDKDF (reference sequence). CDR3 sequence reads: CATSRDLLINTEAFF. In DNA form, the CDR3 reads TGTGCCACCAGCAGAGATCTACTCATCAACACTGAAGCTTTCTTT.